A selection of T cell receptor beta chains follows, all from one sample in a study of T-cell reconstitution after alpha-beta-depleted transplantation in children. TCRdb reprocessed the PCR reads via MiXCR and lists one record per CDR3 protein. Found here are 490,000 or so distinct CDR3 sequences, 12% of them singletons; the top ten hold roughly 5.4%. This specimen consisted of PBMCs from the stem cell graft donor, obtained from the stem cell graft. The receptors here all came from a human donor who donated a stem cell graft to a child with combined immunodeficiency. CDR3s include the opening cysteine and the closing phenylalanine or tryptophan. D genes are given only for firm matches. The listing skips clone size in some rows; elsewhere it reads once, few, many or a size class.

TRBV29-1	TRBJ2-3	.	TRBD2	CSNEGLATDTQYF	TGCAGCAATGAGGGACTAGCGACAGATACGCAGTATTTT
TRBV2	TRBJ1-1	.	.	CASRPGFRGYTEAFF	TGTGCCAGCCGGCCGGGTTTCAGGGGATACACTGAAGCTTTCTTT
TRBV2	TRBJ2-3	many	.	CASTRGTDTQYF	TGTGCCAGCACCAGGGGCACAGATACGCAGTATTTT
TRBV5-1	TRBJ1-2	.	.	CASGGGAGRGYGYTF	TGCGCCAGCGGAGGCGGGGCAGGGCGAGGCTATGGCTACACCTTC
TRBV9	TRBJ2-1	few	TRBD2	CASSQGSGGIPYNEQFF	TGTGCCAGCAGCCAGGGGAGCGGGGGGATCCCCTACAATGAGCAGTTCTTC
TRBV7-2	TRBJ2-3	.	.	CASSPVGGDADTQYF	TGTGCCAGCAGCCCAGTGGGGGGTGACGCAGATACGCAGTATTTT
TRBV9	TRBJ2-3	few	.	CASSVGVSDITDTQYF	TGTGCCAGCAGCGTAGGGGTTAGCGATATCACAGATACGCAGTATTTT
TRBV10-3	TRBJ2-1	many	.	CAISSRTDSSYNEQFF	TGTGCCATCAGTTCACGGACGGACAGCTCCTACAATGAGCAGTTCTTC
TRBV20-1	TRBJ1-5	many	.	CSASGVGGYTAQHF	TGCAGTGCTAGTGGAGTAGGGGGTTATACGGCCCAGCATTTT
TRBV12-3/TRBV12-4	TRBJ2-5	few	.	CASSLFEGRKETQYF	TGTGCCAGCAGTTTATTTGAGGGGAGGAAAGAGACCCAGTACTTC
TRBV6-1	TRBJ2-7	.	TRBD1	CASSPDRTYSYEQYF	TGTGCCAGCAGCCCGGACAGGACCTACTCCTACGAGCAGTACTTC
TRBV7-2	TRBJ2-4	few	.	CASSLAGGAAKNIQYF	TGTGCCAGCAGCTTAGCCGGGGGCGCGGCCAAAAACATTCAGTACTTC
TRBV29-1	TRBJ2-5	many	.	CSVANLRGQETQYF	TGCAGCGTTGCGAACCTGAGGGGACAAGAGACCCAGTACTTC
TRBV14	TRBJ1-2	.	.	CASSHYRDGGYTF	TGTGCCAGCAGCCATTACCGGGACGGTGGCTACACCTTC
TRBV7-2	TRBJ2-7	few	TRBD2	CASSLGLAGASYEQYF	TGTGCCAGCAGCTTAGGCCTAGCGGGGGCTTCCTACGAGCAGTACTTC
TRBV28	TRBJ2-2	.	TRBD1	CASSSLGGNTGELFF	TGTGCCAGCAGTTCTTTAGGGGGCAACACCGGGGAGCTGTTTTTT
TRBV11-2	TRBJ2-5	.	.	CASSLVDSRPREETQYF	TGTGCCAGCAGCTTAGTCGACAGTCGCCCCCGTGAAGAGACCCAGTACTTC
TRBV29-1	TRBJ2-1	.	.	CSVEMEFRQQFF	TGCAGCGTTGAGATGGAGTTTCGGCAGCAGTTCTTC
TRBV5-1	TRBJ1-4	once	.	CASSEKLGEKVFF	TGCGCCAGCAGCGAGAAGTTGGGTGAAAAAGTGTTTTTT
TRBV20-1	TRBJ2-3	.	.	CSARASGSTDTQYF	TGCAGTGCTAGAGCCAGCGGGAGCACAGATACGCAGTATTTT
TRBV4-1	TRBJ2-1	.	.	CASKAGRTSYNEQFF	TGCGCCAGCAAGGCGGGGCGGACATCCTACAATGAGCAGTTCTTC
TRBV7-9	TRBJ1-2	.	.	CASSLWGKGYTF	TGTGCCAGCAGCTTATGGGGGAAGGGCTACACCTTC
TRBV4-3	TRBJ2-7	.	TRBD2	CASSQDWEGYEQYF	TGCGCCAGCAGCCAAGATTGGGAGGGCTACGAGCAGTACTTC
TRBV20-1	TRBJ2-5	many	TRBD2	CSAPGGGETQYF	TGCAGTGCCCCGGGAGGGGGAGAGACCCAGTACTTC
TRBV7-6	TRBJ1-1	.	.	CASSLTIHGGNTEAFF	TGTGCCAGCAGCCTGACCATTCACGGGGGGAACACTGAAGCTTTCTTT
TRBV6-1	TRBJ2-6	many	.	CASSTVRGRVAGANVLTF	TGTGCCAGCAGTACAGTCAGGGGCAGGGTGGCTGGGGCCAACGTCCTGACTTTC
TRBV10-3	TRBJ2-5	.	TRBD2	CAISEIAGGETQYF	TGTGCCATCAGTGAAATAGCGGGAGGAGAGACCCAGTACTTC
TRBV18	TRBJ2-7	.	.	CASSRTAEYEQYF	TGTGCCAGCTCCAGGACAGCTGAATACGAGCAGTACTTC
TRBV3-1	TRBJ2-5	.	.	CASSNSPAGGWETQYF	TGTGCCAGCAGCAACTCCCCGGCAGGGGGGTGGGAGACCCAGTACTTC
TRBV29-1	TRBJ2-5	many	.	CSVGTRDHQETQYF	TGCAGCGTTGGGACACGAGACCATCAAGAGACCCAGTACTTC
TRBV28	TRBJ2-6	.	TRBD1	CASSGVRGLGANVLTF	TGTGCCAGCAGTGGGGTCAGGGGGCTCGGGGCCAACGTCCTGACTTTC
TRBV9	TRBJ1-2	.	.	CASSVNRAGLPFYGYTF	TGTGCCAGCAGCGTAAATCGCGCAGGTCTCCCCTTTTATGGCTACACCTTC
TRBV28	TRBJ1-4	.	.	CASSTLEVGGPTNEKLFF	TGTGCCAGCAGTACACTCGAGGTGGGGGGCCCAACTAATGAAAAACTGTTTTTT
TRBV10-3	TRBJ2-3	.	TRBD1	CAIRNSGGPYTQYF	TGTGCCATCAGGAATTCAGGGGGCCCCTATACGCAGTATTTT
TRBV3-1	TRBJ2-5	few	.	CASRVETQYF	TGTGCCAGCCGAGTAGAGACCCAGTACTTC
TRBV4-2	TRBJ1-1	many	.	CASSYKIGGTEAFF	TGTGCCAGCAGCTACAAGATAGGAGGTACTGAAGCTTTCTTT
TRBV12-3/TRBV12-4	TRBJ2-1	many	TRBD2	CASSQGLAEGNEQFF	TGTGCCAGCAGCCAAGGACTAGCGGAAGGCAATGAGCAGTTCTTC
TRBV5-1	TRBJ2-5	few	TRBD1	CASTTGTGGLGETQYF	TGCGCCAGCACGACCGGGACAGGGGGCTTGGGAGAGACCCAGTACTTC
TRBV7-2	TRBJ2-1	.	.	CASSSSRYSSYNEQFF	TGTGCCAGCAGCTCCTCCCGGTATAGCTCCTACAATGAGCAGTTCTTC
TRBV25-1	TRBJ2-1	many	.	CASSESWGPYGEQFF	TGTGCCAGCAGTGAATCCTGGGGTCCGTACGGTGAGCAGTTCTTC
TRBV5-1	TRBJ2-7	many	TRBD2	CASITPAGLSYEQYF	TGCGCCAGCATAACCCCAGCGGGGCTGTCCTACGAGCAGTACTTC
TRBV29-1	TRBJ1-1	few	.	CSVKRADMNTEAFF	TGCAGCGTTAAGCGAGCTGATATGAACACTGAAGCTTTCTTT
TRBV20-1	TRBJ2-7	few	TRBD2	CSARDVSSGSGEQYF	TGCAGTGCTAGAGATGTGTCTAGCGGGAGTGGCGAGCAGTACTTC
TRBV6-2/TRBV6-3	TRBJ2-1	.	.	CAVAWGTYNEQFF	TGTGCGGTCGCCTGGGGGACCTACAATGAGCAGTTCTTC
TRBV20-1	TRBJ2-7	.	TRBD2	CSAPRAASGGDLGEQYF	TGCAGTGCCCCCCGAGCGGCTAGCGGGGGGGACCTTGGGGAGCAGTACTTC
TRBV29-1	TRBJ2-1	many	.	CSVDLPYNEQFF	TGCAGCGTTGATCTTCCCTACAATGAGCAGTTCTTC
TRBV25-1	TRBJ1-1	many	.	CASVGGRAEAFF	TGTGCCAGCGTGGGGGGGCGGGCTGAAGCTTTCTTT
TRBV9	TRBJ2-5	many	.	CASSATAGSQETQYF	TGTGCCAGCAGCGCAACGGCAGGGAGCCAAGAGACCCAGTACTTC
TRBV7-3	TRBJ2-7	few	TRBD2	CASSFIAGASYEQYF	TGTGCCAGCAGTTTCATAGCGGGGGCCTCCTACGAGCAGTACTTC
TRBV7-8	TRBJ2-1	few	.	CASSGRLGRSYNEQFF	TGTGCCAGCAGCGGGCGACTGGGGCGGTCCTACAATGAGCAGTTCTTC
TRBV4-3	TRBJ2-2	many	TRBD2	CASSQASGVGGELFF	TGCGCCAGCAGCCAGGCTAGCGGGGTTGGCGGGGAGCTGTTTTTT
TRBV13	TRBJ1-2	few	.	CASTPRGSNYGYTF	TGTGCCAGCACCCCCCGCGGCAGCAACTATGGCTACACCTTC
TRBV6-2/TRBV6-3	TRBJ1-6	few	.	CASSDTRWDNSPLHF	TGTGCCAGCAGTGACACGAGATGGGATAATTCACCCCTCCACTTT